The 12 T cell receptor beta chains below all came from one sample that was sequenced in a study of T cells in Graves' hyperthyroidism and ophthalmopathy. The source material, RNA transcripts, was used to amplify TCR beta CDR3 regions. The HTBI primer set served for first-round RT-PCR of the TCR CDR3. TCRdb reprocessed the multiplex PCR reads via MiXCR and lists one record per CDR3 protein. This repertoire shows 400,000 to 450,000 distinct CDR3 sequences, roughly 15% found once; its top ten account for roughly 13%. Sequenced input: blood. The receptors were sampled from a man younger than 35 with Graves' ophthalmopathy.

This clonotype was counted ten times or more. This rearrangement joins TRBV11-2 to TRBJ2-5, with D tentatively TRBD2 (5 bases). Trimming removed 3 bases from V and 5 bases from J, with 13 bases in between. Germline-derived CDR1 and CDR2 are SGHAT and FQNNGV. The CDR3 runs 14 residues. This chain's CDR3 is CASSFGVSAETQYF. The CDR3 DNA sequence: TGTGCCAGCAGCTTCGGGGTTTCTGCGGAGACCCAGTACTTC.

Ten or more counts support this clonotype. The chain uses TRBV27 and TRBJ2-7; the D gene is possibly TRBD1 (6 bases). The CDR3 is made up of 14 amino acids. The V end was cut by 3 bases, the J end by 3 bases, with 12 bases between. Germline V gives CDR1 MNHEY, CDR2 SMNVEV (reference sequence). Written as DNA, the CDR3 is TGTGCCAGCAGTTTGAACAGGGCGGGCTACGAGCAGTACTTC. Translation: CASSLNRAGYEQYF.

For the CDR3, the DNA is TGTGCCAGCAGCCAAACCCAGTGGCTAGCGGGAGGGGAGACCCAGTACTTC. It codes for CASSQTQWLAGGETQYF. This chain uses TRBV14 with TRBJ2-5, with 12 bases lining up with TRBD2. The germline V gene encodes CDR1 SGHDN and CDR2 FVKESK. CDR3 length: 17 amino acids. J gave up 5 bases and V 2 bases, and 9 bases lay outside the gene matches.

The chain couples TRBV19 to TRBJ2-7; 10 nucleotides match TRBD2. The germline CDR1 and CDR2 sequences are LNHDA and SQIVND (reference sequence). This CDR3 spans 16 amino acids. V trimming: 2 bases; J trimming: 5 bases; junction bases outside the gene matches: 9. The CDR3 sequence: CASSITFSSGRHEQYF. For the CDR3, the DNA is TGTGCCAGTAGTATAACGTTTTCTAGCGGGAGACACGAGCAGTACTTC.

There are many counts of this clonotype. The chain has TRBV30 and TRBJ1-1; D is unresolved. Germline CDR1 reads GTSNPN; CDR2 reads SVGIG (reference sequence). CDR3 length equals 13 residues. Deletions cut 0 bases from V and 1 base from J, with 6 bases between. The CDR3 here is CAWSVIENTEAFF. In nucleotides, the CDR3 is TGTGCCTGGAGTGTAATAGAGAACACTGAAGCTTTCTTT.

Only a few counts were recorded for this clonotype. The V call is TRBV7-9, the J call TRBJ1-2; TRBD1 aligns across 7 bases. CDR3 length: 11 amino acids. The J segment lost 7 bases and the V segment lost 5 bases, leaving 1 base of the junction unmatched. Germline V lookup: CDR1 SEHNR, CDR2 FQNEAQ (reference sequence). CDR3 bases: TGTGCCAGCAGCGGGGACAGTGGCTACACCTTC. Protein: CASSGDSGYTF. Full variable domain (rest looked up from reference TRBV7-9 and TRBJ1-2): DTGVSQNPRHKITKRGQNVTFRCDPISEHNRLYWYRQTLGQGPEFLTYFQNEAQLEKSRLLSDRFSAERPKGSFSTLEIQRTEQGDSAMYLCASSGDSGYTFGSGTRLTVV.

This clonotype has at least ten counts. The rearrangement joins TRBV12-3 or TRBV12-4 to TRBJ1-1; 10 bases agree with TRBD1. The CDR3 has 13 residues. The ends lost 7 bases at V and 5 bases at J; junction bases unmatched: 4. CDR3 sequence: CASNDRGRTEAFF. For the CDR3, the DNA is TGTGCCAGCAACGACAGGGGGCGAACTGAAGCTTTCTTT.

This clonotype was seen ten or more times. V usage is TRBV11-2 and J usage is TRBJ2-3, with 7 bases lining up with TRBD1. V lost 0 bases, J lost 2 bases, and 8 bases stayed unmatched. This CDR3 contains 17 residues. Looked up from germline, CDR1 is SGHAT and CDR2 is FQNNGV. The CDR3 is CASSLDADRLSTDTQYF. The CDR3 bases are TGTGCCAGCAGCTTAGACGCGGACAGGTTGTCCACAGATACGCAGTATTTT.

CDR3 sequence: CSAAGQESYEQYF. The CDR3 region has the DNA TGCAGTGCGGCGGGACAGGAATCCTACGAGCAGTACTTC. This chain connects TRBV20-1 to TRBJ2-7; 8 nucleotides match TRBD1. Germline V gives CDR1 DFQATT, CDR2 SNEGSKA (reference sequence). The CDR3 is made up of 13 amino acids. V trimming: 6 bases; J trimming: 1 base; junction bases outside the gene matches: 5.

The chain joins TRBV7-2 to TRBJ2-3; TRBD1 agrees at 9 bases. CDR3 length equals 17 residues. Trimming at V came to 0 bases and at J to 4 bases, leaving 8 bases not matched to a gene. The germline V gene encodes CDR1 SGHTA and CDR2 FQGNSA. CDR3 loop: CASSLATGQGVSDTQYF. CDR3 DNA: TGTGCCAGCAGCTTAGCGACGGGACAGGGTGTGTCAGATACGCAGTATTTT.

This clonotype was observed many times. This rearrangement joins TRBV3-1 to TRBJ1-1; TRBD1 aligns across 9 bases. CDR3 length equals 15 residues. With 4 bases clipped from V and 4 bases from J, the junction kept 7 bases outside the gene matches. Germline-derived CDR1 and CDR2 are LGHDT and YNNKEL (reference sequence). The CDR3 region is CASSRTGGAGTEAFF. CDR3 DNA: TGTGCCAGCAGCCGAACAGGGGGCGCGGGCACTGAAGCTTTCTTT.

This clonotype was observed at least ten times. V gene TRBV13 combines with J gene TRBJ2-7; 14 nucleotides match TRBD2. This CDR3 spans 15 amino acids. Germline CDR1 is PRHDT and CDR2 is FYEKMQ (reference sequence). V trimming: 6 bases; J trimming: 3 bases; junction bases outside the gene matches: 4. The CDR3 here is CASRRGLAGDYEQYF. In DNA, the CDR3 is TGTGCCAGCAGGCGGGGACTAGCGGGAGACTACGAGCAGTACTTC. Using reference TRBV13 and TRBJ2-7 for the parts outside the CDR3, the full variable domain is AAGVIQSPRHLIKEKRETATLKCYPIPRHDTVYWYQQGPGQDPQFLISFYEKMQSDKGSIPDRFSAQQFSDYHSELNMSSLELGDSALYFCASRRGLAGDYEQYFGPGTRLTVT.